The next 21 T cell receptor beta chains were all read from a single sample in a study of blood T cell repertoires in COVID-19. Some clones are missing from TCRdb's copy, which holds only in-frame ones; the method was immunoSEQ multiplex PCR. The data hold fewer than 75,000 clones, with 86% observed a single time. Sequencing input: peripheral blood. The receptors originated from a man aged 45-65 years with active COVID-19.

This clone was detected only a few times. The CDR3 nucleotides read TGTGCCACCAGCCCGGGACAGGGAGGTTGGGCTTTCTTT. Its protein is CATSPGQGGWAFF. V is TRBV24-1 and J is TRBJ1-1, with 9 bases aligning to TRBD1. The trim removed 7 bases at V and 11 bases at J, leaving 10 bases unmatched. The CDR3 extends over 13 amino acids. CDR1 and CDR2 (germline): KGHDR, SFDVKD.

The chain couples TRBV6-5 to TRBJ2-4, with D tentatively TRBD2 (6 bases). Germline CDR1 reads MNHEY; CDR2 reads SVGAGI. CDR3 length: 15 residues. V lost 6 bases, J lost 0 bases, and 12 bases lay in between. The DNA of the CDR3 is TGTGCCAGCAGGCCGGGAGAGTTAGCCAAAAACATTCAGTACTTC. Protein sequence: CASRPGELAKNIQYF.

The chain uses TRBV12-3 or TRBV12-4 and TRBJ1-5, with D unresolved. Trimming took off 5 bases at V and 6 bases at J, with 11 bases between the two ends. The length of the CDR3 is 13 residues. The CDR3 DNA follows: TGTGCCAGCAGTGCCGTTAAGAGTCAGCCCCAGCATTTT. As protein: CASSAVKSQPQHF.

The chain joins TRBV7-2 to TRBJ2-5, with 11 bases matching TRBD2. CDR1 SGHTA and CDR2 FQGNSA come from the germline V gene. The V and J ends lost 0 bases and 4 bases, in that order; junction bases with no gene match: 10. This CDR3 has 18 amino acids. CDR3 loop: CASSLASSGRRGAETQYF. The CDR3, as DNA: TGTGCCAGCAGCTTAGCTTCTAGCGGGAGGAGGGGGGCAGAGACCCAGTACTTC.

The genes are TRBV5-4 and TRBJ2-1, with D perhaps matching TRBD2 (5 bases). Trimming removed 6 bases at V and 5 bases at J, with 6 bases between. The CDR3 runs 11 residues. CDR1 SGHNT and CDR2 YYREEE come from the germline V gene (reference sequence). Here the CDR3 reads CASTGDNEQFF. CDR3 nucleotides: TGTGCCAGCACCGGGGACAATGAGCAGTTCTTC.

The CDR3 spells CASSLGTGAAFF. In DNA, the CDR3 is TGTGCCAGCAGCTTGGGGACAGGGGCAGCTTTCTTT. The chain joins TRBV5-6 to TRBJ1-1; 9 positions agree with TRBD1. This CDR3 is built from 12 residues. Germline V gene lookup returns CDR1 SGHDT and CDR2 YYEEEE. With 0 bases clipped from V and 10 bases from J, the junction kept 1 base outside the gene matches.

This clone was picked up one time. The chain's CDR3 is CATSSDRVNYGYTF. The CDR3 region has the DNA TGTGCCACCAGCAGTGACAGGGTGAACTATGGCTACACCTTC. V and J are TRBV15 and TRBJ1-2; 7 bases are shared with TRBD1. The CDR3 has 14 residues. Trimming at V came to 3 bases and at J to 2 bases, leaving 3 bases not matched to a gene. CDR1 LNHNV and CDR2 YYDKDF come from the germline V gene (reference sequence). The whole variable domain, filled in from reference TRBV15 and TRBJ1-2, reads DAMVIQNPRYQVTQFGKPVTLSCSQTLNHNVMYWYQQKSSQAPKLLFHYYDKDFNNEADTPDNFQSRRPNTSFCFLDIRSPGLGDTAMYLCATSSDRVNYGYTFGSGTRLTVV.

This chain links TRBV3-1 (or the pseudogene TRBV3-2) with TRBJ2-7; 13 positions match TRBD2. V shed 4 bases, J shed 2 bases, and the junction held 2 bases outside the gene matches. This CDR3 has 15 amino acids. CDR1 and CDR2 (germline): LGHDT, YNNKEL (reference sequence). DNA for the CDR3: TGTGCCAGCAGCCGCGGGACTAGCGGGACCTACGAGCAGTACTTC. It specifies CASSRGTSGTYEQYF.

The chain recombines TRBV27 with TRBJ1-5, with D perhaps TRBD1 (6 bases). This CDR3 comprises 15 residues. V dropped 5 bases and J dropped 4 bases, with 15 bases sitting between them. Germline CDR1 is MNHEY and CDR2 is SMNVEV (reference sequence). CDR3 sequence: CASSAATGLNQPQHF. CDR3 DNA: TGTGCCAGCAGTGCCGCGACAGGTCTAAATCAGCCCCAGCATTTT.

The gene calls are TRBV11-2 and TRBJ1-1; no reliable D call. The CDR3 spans 12 residues. Per the germline V gene, CDR1 is SGHAT and CDR2 is FQNNGV. Deletions cut 5 bases from V and 5 bases from J, with 9 bases between. CDR3 DNA sequence: TGTGCCAGCAGCCACAGTTCGACTGAAGCTTTCTTT. As protein: CASSHSSTEAFF.

The rearrangement uses TRBV29-1 and TRBJ2-1; D remains unclear. In germline, CDR1 is SQVTM, CDR2 ANQGSEA. Trimming removed 4 bases at V and 9 bases at J, with 16 bases between. CDR3 size: 13 residues. CDR3 nucleotide sequence: TGCAGCGTTGCCCTAGGTTTAAATGTTGAGCAGTTCTTC. It is translated as CSVALGLNVEQFF.

The rearrangement links TRBV9 to TRBJ2-3; TRBD1 aligns across 7 bases. The CDR3 contains 15 residues. V dropped 4 bases and J dropped 0; count of bases not matched to a gene: 5. Germline V CDR1 and CDR2: SGDLS, YYNGEE. This CDR3 reads CASSFRQGSTDTQYF. In DNA, the CDR3 is TGTGCCAGCAGCTTCAGACAGGGAAGCACAGATACGCAGTATTTT. Based on the CDR3 plus reference TRBV9 and TRBJ2-3, the full variable domain is DSGVTQTPKHLITATGQRVTLRCSPRSGDLSVYWYQQSLDQGLQFLIQYYNGEERAKGNILERFSAQQFPDLHSELNLSSLELGDSALYFCASSFRQGSTDTQYFGPGTRLTVL.

This clone was seen a handful of times. Here the CDR3 DNA reads TGTGCCAGCAGTGACGGGGGGGCCGCAGATACGCAGTATTTT. Translating it yields CASSDGGAADTQYF. The V call is TRBV6-2 or TRBV6-3, the J call TRBJ2-3; 8 nucleotides line up with TRBD2. Germline CDR1 MNHEY, CDR2 SVGEGT. This CDR3 has 14 amino acids. Germline trimming cut 5 bases from V and 4 bases from J; bases unmatched to any gene: 5.

The rearrangement joins TRBV21-1 to TRBJ1-1; TRBD1 reflects the table's D call only, with no check against the DNA. TRBV21-1 is a known pseudogene. The CDR3 contains 9 residues. The CDR3 DNA is TGTGCCAGCAGCAGGGCGACTTTCTTT. Translating gives CASSRATFF.

This rearrangement joins TRBV6-1 to TRBJ1-3, with unresolved D. The CDR3 loop spans 15 amino acids. V was pared by 3 bases and J by 5 bases, with 14 bases between. The germline CDR1 and CDR2 sequences are MNHNS and SASEGT. CDR3 in amino acids: CASSDQGSRRNTIYF. DNA of the CDR3: TGTGCCAGCAGTGACCAAGGGAGTAGAAGAAACACCATATATTTT.

The chain combines TRBV6-6 with TRBJ1-1; 8 bases fit TRBD1. V shed 7 bases and J 5 bases; nucleotides not matched to a gene: 6. The CDR3 extends over 13 amino acids. The germline V gene encodes CDR1 MNHNY and CDR2 SVGAGI (reference sequence). DNA for the CDR3: TGTGCCAGCAAAACTACAGGGGGAACTGAAGCTTTCTTT. It translates to CASKTTGGTEAFF.

The chain couples TRBV7-9 to TRBJ1-6; the D gene is possibly TRBD1 (5 bases). The CDR3 runs to 13 residues. Trimming removed 5 bases at V and 10 bases at J, with 12 bases between. From germline, CDR1 is SEHNR and CDR2 FQNEAQ (reference sequence). The CDR3 DNA is TGTGCCAGCAGCCCTGATCAGGGCTCACCCCTCCACTTT. Translation gives CASSPDQGSPLHF.

This clone was recorded once. V and J are TRBV7-2 and TRBJ2-7; D might be TRBD2 (6 bases). The CDR3 contains 15 residues. V was cut by 1 base and J by 0 bases, with 10 bases left in between. The germline CDR1 and CDR2 sequences are SGHTA and FQGNSA. For the CDR3, the DNA is TGTGCCAGCAGCTTAGTTGCGGGGATCTCCTACGAGCAGTACGTC. Protein: CASSLVAGISYEQYV.

The V call is TRBV6-6, the J call TRBJ1-5; tentative D call: TRBD1 (6 bases). In germline, CDR1 is MNHNY, CDR2 SVGAGI (reference sequence). This CDR3 is built from 15 residues. Trimming pared 2 bases from V and 4 bases from J, leaving 12 bases between. DNA for the CDR3: TGTGCCAGCAGTTACGGGGGGGCCGCTAATCAGCCCCAGCATTTT. Residues: CASSYGGAANQPQHF.

The genes are TRBV3-1 (or the pseudogene TRBV3-2) and TRBJ2-5; 8 bases agree with TRBD2. Germline V gene data show CDR1 as LGHDT and CDR2 as YNNKEL (reference sequence). The trim removed 4 bases at V and 5 bases at J, leaving 3 bases unmatched. This CDR3 spans 13 amino acids. CDR3 sequence (DNA): TGTGCCAGCAGCCCAGCGGGGGTGGAGACCCAGTACTTC. Protein sequence: CASSPAGVETQYF.

The sample holds one count of this clone. The chain combines TRBV6-5 with TRBJ2-5; D is perhaps TRBD1 (6 bases). The V gene lost 5 bases and the J gene lost 9 bases, with 16 bases spanning the gap. This CDR3 comprises 13 residues. In germline, CDR1 is MNHEY, CDR2 SVGAGI. The CDR3 sequence: CASSQDRTGSQYF. In DNA, the CDR3 is TGTGCCAGCAGTCAGGACAGAACGGGGTCCCAGTACTTC.